Sequencing of this T cell receptor beta chain was carried out in a study of blood T cell repertoires in COVID-19. The V segment lost 4 bases and the J segment 0 bases; nucleotides outside the gene matches: 5. The CDR3 is made up of 16 amino acids. CDR1 LNHDA and CDR2 SQIVND come from the germline V gene (reference sequence). How the authors handled the data: Using reference gene primer amplification, nucleated cell counts were estimated. Assay: immunoSEQ multiplex PCR; the TCRdb copy retains only in-frame clones and omits some. V and J calls and clone size are those listed in that table; D and trimming were worked out from the DNA. In the table there are 70,000 to 95,000 clones, around 92% of which are singletons.

The TCR originated in a woman in her fifties or sixties with active COVID-19. The chain joins TRBV19 to TRBJ1-1; TRBD1 aligns across 10 bases. What was sequenced was peripheral blood. The CDR3 DNA sequence: TGTGCCAGTAGTAAGGGACAGGGGACCATGAACACTGAAGCTTTCTTT. It codes for CASSKGQGTMNTEAFF.